This T cell receptor beta chain derives from a study of control samples from healthy donors and cancer patients (dated by TCRdb to about 2020). Note on this clone: Its antigen has not been determined. No base quality values were provided; no much bigger clone lies one nucleotide off.

Taken from the germline V gene, the CDR1 and CDR2 loops are SGHDT and YYEEEE. V drops 0 bases and J drops 6 bases, leaving 10 bases in between. Its CDR3 holds 14 amino acids, cysteine through phenylalanine. The sequence is cut down to CDR3 DNA, 42 bases in frame from base 1. Library method: the immunoSEQ multiplex PCR assay. What TCRdb holds here is the immuneACCESS table cut down to in-frame rearrangements. Part of the clones is not present; checked against another copy, under half of the missing clones reflect an unresolved V gene, and the others are unexplained. For this sample the table gives 150,000 to 200,000 clones, of which roughly 89% were detected only once. The ten largest clones capture approximately 1.5% of the sample.

The origin of this receptor is a woman aged 50 to 60 in good health. Specimen: blood. This chain joins TRBV5-6 to TRBJ1-5, with TRBD1 as a weak D call on 6 bases. The nucleotides are TGTGCCAGCAGCTTGGCGGGGGGCCGTCAGCCCCAGCATTTT. This codes for CASSLAGGRQPQHF.